These 29 T cell receptor beta chains originate from one sample sequenced in a study of cytomegalovirus exposure and HLA in healthy donors. The PCR used 60 Vbeta and 13 Jbeta primers. The table came from immunoSEQ multiplex PCR; TCRdb's copy has only in-frame clones and leaves some out. The data hold roughly 100,000 clones, with 83% observed a single time. Material: PBMCs. These receptors were collected from a man younger than 35 in good health and CMV-seronegative.

The gene calls are TRBV10-3 and TRBJ1-4, with D possibly being TRBD1 (5 bases). The germline V gene has CDR1 ENHRY and CDR2 SYGVKD. Trimming stripped 10 bases from V and 8 bases from J, with 17 bases between. The CDR3 consists of 13 residues. The CDR3 region is CATKGGEWEKLFF. The CDR3 DNA reads TGTGCCACCAAGGGAGGGGAGTGGGAAAAACTGTTTTTT.

V usage is TRBV9 and J usage is TRBJ2-7, with D maybe TRBD2 (6 bases). Trimming removed 0 bases at V and 5 bases at J, with 12 bases between. The germline CDR1 and CDR2 sequences are SGDLS and YYNGEE. CDR3 size: 14 residues. CDR3 DNA: TGTGCCAGCAGCGTAGCTCCGGGGGAGAACGAGCAGTACTTC. Amino acids: CASSVAPGENEQYF. Full variable domain (rest looked up from reference TRBV9 and TRBJ2-7): DSGVTQTPKHLITATGQRVTLRCSPRSGDLSVYWYQQSLDQGLQFLIQYYNGEERAKGNILERFSAQQFPDLHSELNLSSLELGDSALYFCASSVAPGENEQYFGPGTRLTVT.

This clone came up a few times. The chain has TRBV9 and TRBJ2-7; 7 nucleotides align to TRBD1. Trimming at V came to 4 bases and at J to 2 bases, leaving 9 bases not matched to a gene. The CDR3 consists of 15 residues. CDR1 is SGDLS and CDR2 is YYNGEE in the germline V gene. The CDR3 reads CASSPIPGGAYEQYF. The CDR3, as DNA: TGTGCCAGCAGCCCAATCCCAGGGGGAGCCTACGAGCAGTACTTC.

The V and J genes are TRBV14 and TRBJ2-7; TRBD2 matches at 7 bases. Trimming at V came to 0 bases and at J to 4 bases, leaving 6 bases not matched to a gene. This CDR3 region has 15 residues. Germline assignment: CDR1 SGHDN and CDR2 FVKESK. This CDR3 is CASSQDIGEGYEQYF. CDR3 DNA: TGTGCCAGCAGCCAAGATATTGGGGAGGGTTACGAGCAGTACTTC.

This clone was recorded only once. The chain uses TRBV9 and TRBJ2-3; 9 bases align to TRBD2. This CDR3 has 19 amino acids. The junction had 19 bases not matched to a gene; V was cut back by 0 bases and J by 8 bases. Germline assignment: CDR1 SGDLS and CDR2 YYNGEE. CDR3 sequence (DNA): TGTGCCAGCAGCGTAGGGGGCTACTATGTAGCGGGAGAGTGGGGTACGCAGTATTTT. Protein: CASSVGGYYVAGEWGTQYF.

This sequence joins TRBV27 and TRBJ2-3; D ambiguous. Germline V gene sequence: CDR1 MNHEY, CDR2 SMNVEV (reference sequence). The CDR3 extends over 13 amino acids. The germline V and J ends were trimmed by 8 bases and 4 bases, with 13 bases remaining between them. The CDR3 spells CASRRSVADTQYF. The CDR3 DNA is TGTGCCAGCCGCCGGAGTGTCGCAGATACGCAGTATTTT.

V gene TRBV28 combines with J gene TRBJ1-2, with D possibly being TRBD1 (6 bases). Deletions cut 7 bases from V and 4 bases from J, with 16 bases between. CDR3 length: 14 residues. CDR1 MDHEN and CDR2 SYDVKM come from the germline V gene. Written as DNA, the CDR3 is TGTGCCAGCATCAACTACCAGGGGTCCTATGGCTACACCTTC. This gives the protein CASINYQGSYGYTF.

The CDR3 nucleotides read TGTGCCAGCAGTGATCCGATCACAAGGGGCAGGGATGGCTACACCTTC. Translation: CASSDPITRGRDGYTF. This chain joins TRBV2 and TRBJ1-2; D possibly corresponds to TRBD1 (5 bases). CDR3 size: 16 residues. Germline V gene sequence: CDR1 SNHLY, CDR2 FYNNEI. Trimming cost V 3 bases and J 6 bases, with 20 bases left between them.

V is TRBV28 and J is TRBJ1-2; D gene ambiguous. Germline V gives CDR1 MDHEN, CDR2 SYDVKM. Trimming removed 8 bases from V and 2 bases from J, with 12 bases in between. There are 13 residues in the CDR3. Here the CDR3 reads CASAQVPNYGYTF. The DNA for the CDR3 is TGTGCCAGCGCCCAGGTACCGAACTATGGCTACACCTTC.

The V and J genes are TRBV19 and TRBJ2-7; 10 nucleotides agree with TRBD1. The CDR3 extends over 17 amino acids. Germline CDR1 is LNHDA and CDR2 is SQIVND (reference sequence). The V gene end was trimmed by 6 bases and the J gene end by 4 bases; junction bases not matched to a gene: 15. CDR3 DNA: TGTGCCAGTAGCACTACTCTCTCCGGGACAGGGGAGTACGAGCAGTACTTC. Translated, it gives CASSTTLSGTGEYEQYF.

CDR3 DNA sequence: TGTGCCACCAGCAGAGATTCAAGCGGCCTGGGCACTGAAGCTTTCTTT. This sequence encodes CATSRDSSGLGTEAFF. The chain employs TRBV15 and TRBJ1-1; D gene unclear. The CDR3 consists of 16 residues. Trimming stripped 0 bases from V and 4 bases from J, with 15 bases between. Looked up from germline, CDR1 is LNHNV and CDR2 is YYDKDF (reference sequence).

The chain couples TRBV30 to TRBJ2-7, with D tentatively TRBD2 (6 bases). The V gene's germline CDR1 is GTSNPN and CDR2 SVGIG (reference sequence). This CDR3 is built from 12 residues. The V gene lost 2 bases and the J gene lost 6 bases, with 11 bases spanning the gap. CDR3 loop: CAWSKEGSEQYF. Written as DNA, the CDR3 is TGTGCCTGGAGTAAGGAGGGAAGCGAGCAGTACTTC.

This sequence joins TRBV7-2 and TRBJ2-1; the match to TRBD2 covers 12 bases. Germline lookup yields CDR1 SGHTA and CDR2 FQGNSA. Losses at the gene ends were 1 base for V and 9 bases for J; bases not matched to a gene: 16. This CDR3 is built from 19 residues. CDR3 sequence (DNA): TGTGCCAGCAGCTTAGTAAGTCGTGGTCTAGCGGGAGGGCTCGTTGAGCAGTTCTTC. Translating gives CASSLVSRGLAGGLVEQFF.

This chain joins TRBV27 and TRBJ1-3, with TRBD1 identical over 8 bases. The CDR3 is made up of 14 amino acids. The trim removed 8 bases at V and 0 bases at J, leaving 3 bases unmatched. Germline V gene data show CDR1 as MNHEY and CDR2 as SMNVEV (reference sequence). Written as DNA, the CDR3 is TGTGCCAGCGGCACAGGGGGCTCTGGAAACACCATATATTTT. Its protein product is CASGTGGSGNTIYF.

The V gene is TRBV10-3, the J gene TRBJ2-7; TRBD2 might be the D (5 bases). This CDR3 region has 16 residues. Germline values: CDR1 ENHRY, CDR2 SYGVKD. Trimming took off 5 bases at V and 0 bases at J, with 17 bases between the two ends. The CDR3 protein is CAISNSGERNSYEQYF. In DNA, the CDR3 is TGTGCCATCAGTAACTCTGGGGAGCGCAACTCCTACGAGCAGTACTTC.

The chain links TRBV6-5 to TRBJ1-4; D remains ambiguous. The germline V gene encodes CDR1 MNHEY and CDR2 SVGAGI. Trimming took 4 bases from V and 8 from J, leaving 11 bases between them. The CDR3 runs 13 residues. The CDR3 DNA sequence: TGTGCCAGCAGTTCCCCCCCGGAGGAAAAACTGTTTTTT. Amino acids: CASSSPPEEKLFF.

The chain links TRBV11-2 to TRBJ2-7, with D possibly being TRBD2 (6 bases). The germline V and J ends were trimmed by 0 bases and 9 bases, with 12 bases remaining between them. The CDR3 contains 13 residues. The germline gives CDR1 SGHAT, CDR2 FQNNGV. As DNA, the CDR3 is TGTGCCAGCAGCTTAGATCTGTTGGGGGGGCAGTACTTC. It encodes CASSLDLLGGQYF.

This clone turned up a few times. The chain couples TRBV27 to TRBJ2-3; D not certain. Germline assignment: CDR1 MNHEY and CDR2 SMNVEV (reference sequence). The CDR3 is 14 residues long. Trimming took 2 bases from V and 4 from J, leaving 10 bases between them. CDR3 in DNA: TGTGCCAGCAGTTTACGTGATGAGGCAGATACGCAGTATTTT. Its protein product is CASSLRDEADTQYF.

The chain employs TRBV7-2 and TRBJ2-7; D is unclear. The CDR3 has 13 residues. CDR1 is SGHTA and CDR2 is FQGNSA in the germline V gene. V was cut by 1 base and J by 2 bases, with 6 bases left in between. This CDR3 is CASSLESTYEQYF. DNA for the CDR3: TGTGCCAGCAGCTTAGAATCCACCTACGAGCAGTACTTC.

This clone was counted between two and nine times. This sequence joins TRBV6-5 and TRBJ1-5, with 7 nucleotides matching TRBD1. V shed 7 bases, J shed 6 bases, and the junction held 9 bases outside the gene matches. This CDR3 is 14 amino acids long. Germline lookup yields CDR1 MNHEY and CDR2 SVGAGI. The CDR3 DNA reads as TGTGCCAGCACCACTCGGAACAGGGGTCAGCCCCAGCATTTT. It yields the protein CASTTRNRGQPQHF.

J is TRBJ2-3 and V is TRBV6-4; 7 bases agree with TRBD2. V shed 8 bases and J 0 bases; nucleotides not matched to a gene: 8. There are 15 residues in the CDR3. CDR1 and CDR2 from the germline V gene are MRHNA and SNTAGT. For the CDR3, the DNA is TGTGCCAGCGGAACTAGCGAATCTAGCACAGATACGCAGTATTTT. Protein product: CASGTSESSTDTQYF.

The CDR3 DNA reads as TGCGCCAGCAGCCAAGGTGTGACTTCCACTAATGAAAAACTGTTTTTT. Translated, it gives CASSQGVTSTNEKLFF. This chain uses TRBV4-1 with TRBJ1-4; D gene ambiguous. The CDR3 is 16 residues long. V gave up 1 base and J gave up 2 bases, with 11 bases separating them. Germline V lookup: CDR1 MGHRA, CDR2 YSYEKL.

This clone was detected only once. The chain is built from TRBV4-3 and TRBJ2-5, with a tentative D call TRBD2 (6 bases). This CDR3 contains 15 residues. Trimming took off 4 bases at V and 4 bases at J, with 16 bases between the two ends. Germline CDR1 and CDR2: LGHNA and YSLEER. CDR3 nucleotides: TGCGCCAGCAGCCTGCGGGGCCAAGGATCAGAGACCCAGTACTTC. Translated: CASSLRGQGSETQYF.

This rearrangement joins TRBV7-8 to TRBJ2-1; D gene unclear. Germline assignment: CDR1 SGHVS and CDR2 FQNEAQ. CDR3 size: 13 residues. V dropped 1 base and J dropped 10 bases, with 11 bases sitting between them. As DNA, the CDR3 is TGTGCCAGCAGCTTAGGCGGAGCGAGCGAGCAGTTCTTC. It specifies CASSLGGASEQFF.

The chain has TRBV6-5 and TRBJ1-2; TRBD1 matches at 8 bases. The CDR3 totals 11 residues. V lost 6 bases to trimming and J lost 8 bases; unmatched junction nucleotides: 2. Germline V gene lookup returns CDR1 MNHEY and CDR2 SVGAGI. CDR3 in amino acids: CASRRQGGYTF. DNA for the CDR3: TGTGCCAGCAGGAGACAGGGGGGCTACACCTTC.

To note about this clone: One end of the junction varies from germline; a read error may be responsible. The sample has other DNA sequences that encode this CDR3 too. The chain is built from TRBV29-1 and TRBJ2-2, with D possibly TRBD1 on 6 matching bases. From germline, CDR1 is SQVTM and CDR2 ANQGSEA. This CDR3 contains 11 residues. CDR3 DNA: TGCAGCGTGAAGGGACACGGGGAGCTGTTCTTT. It encodes CSVKGHGELFF.

This sequence joins TRBV10-2 and TRBJ2-1; 8 bases align to TRBD2. CDR1 and CDR2 from the germline V gene are WSHSY and SAAADI. After removal of 4 bases from V and 9 bases from J, the junction contained 8 bases not matched to a gene. This CDR3 region has 14 residues. CDR3 in DNA: TGCGCCAGCAGTGTGGCCGTCGGGGGGGGTGAGCAGTTCTTC. It is translated as CASSVAVGGGEQFF.

The chain has TRBV4-1 and TRBJ1-5, with 7 bases lining up with TRBD1. Germline lookup yields CDR1 MGHRA and CDR2 YSYEKL. J lost 1 base, V lost 1 base, and 7 bases had no gene match. The CDR3 loop spans 17 amino acids. CDR3 nucleotide sequence: TGCGCCAGCAGCCAAGTCGAGGGGGCAGGGAGCAATCAGCCCCAGCATTTT. Translation: CASSQVEGAGSNQPQHF.

There are a few counts of this clone. J is TRBJ1-5 and V is TRBV28, with 7 bases identical to TRBD1. With V trimmed by 9 bases and J by 7 bases, 9 bases remained unmatched. CDR3 size: 13 residues. Germline CDR1 is MDHEN and CDR2 is SYDVKM. CDR3 sequence: CASFTGDGQPQHF. CDR3 sequence (DNA): TGTGCCAGTTTTACAGGGGACGGCCAGCCCCAGCATTTT.